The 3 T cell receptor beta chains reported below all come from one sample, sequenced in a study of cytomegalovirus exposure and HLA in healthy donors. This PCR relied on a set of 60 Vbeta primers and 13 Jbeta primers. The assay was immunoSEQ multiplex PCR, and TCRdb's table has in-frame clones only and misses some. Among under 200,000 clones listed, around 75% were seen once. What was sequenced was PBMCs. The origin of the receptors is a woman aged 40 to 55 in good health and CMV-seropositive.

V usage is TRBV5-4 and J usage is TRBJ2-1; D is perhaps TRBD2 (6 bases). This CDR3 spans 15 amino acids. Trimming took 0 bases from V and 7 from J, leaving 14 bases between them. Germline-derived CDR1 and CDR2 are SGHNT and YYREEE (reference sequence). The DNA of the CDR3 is TGTGCCAGCAGCTTGGGGGGGGAGGTCGCGAATGAGCAGTTCTTC. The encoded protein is CASSLGGEVANEQFF.

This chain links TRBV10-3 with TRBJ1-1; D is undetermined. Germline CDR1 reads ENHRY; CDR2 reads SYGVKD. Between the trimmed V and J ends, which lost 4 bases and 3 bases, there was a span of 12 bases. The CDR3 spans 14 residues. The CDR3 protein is CAISGSAGYTEAFF. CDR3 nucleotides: TGTGCCATCAGTGGGTCGGCAGGATACACTGAAGCTTTCTTT.

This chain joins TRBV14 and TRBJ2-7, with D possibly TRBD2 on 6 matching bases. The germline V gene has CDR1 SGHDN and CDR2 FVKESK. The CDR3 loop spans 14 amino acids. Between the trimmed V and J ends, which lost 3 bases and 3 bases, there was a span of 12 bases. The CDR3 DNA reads TGTGCCAGCAGCCAGGCGGACTATTTCTACGAGCAGTACTTC. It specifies CASSQADYFYEQYF.